These 18 T cell receptor beta chains were all obtained from the same sample, sequenced in a study of molecular identifiers for immune sequencing clone quantification. TCRdb fed the PCR reads into MiXCR, producing one record per CDR3 protein. The top ten clones hold approximately 0.99% of a sample with about 100,000 distinct CDR3 sequences, roughly 21% of them seen once. Sequencing used naive CD8+ T cells from blood, with Jurkat cell RNA spiked in. Documented subset: FACS-sorted CD8+CD4-CCR7+CD45RA+ naive T cells. The receptors derive from a human donor in good health. Some libraries in this study had Jurkat cell RNA spiked in.

In its sample, this clonotype was seen a few times. The chain joins TRBV20-1 to TRBJ2-5; 8 nucleotides match TRBD1. The V gene end was trimmed by 6 bases and the J gene end by 2 bases; junction bases not matched to a gene: 11. Germline CDR1 and CDR2: DFQATT and SNEGSKA (reference sequence). This CDR3 contains 15 residues. Written as DNA, the CDR3 is TGCAGTGCCACAGAAGGACAGGGCGCTCAAGAGACCCAGTACTTC. Translation: CSATEGQGAQETQYF.

Worth noting for this clonotype: Just one base apart from a much larger clone, this may be a read error. This rearrangement joins TRBV7-9 to TRBJ1-1; 7 nucleotides line up with TRBD1. The germline gives CDR1 SEHNR, CDR2 FQNEAQ (reference sequence). V was pared by 3 bases and J by 5 bases, with 9 bases of the junction left unmatched. The CDR3 is 15 residues long. DNA of the CDR3: TGTGCCAGCAGCTTCGGGACAGCGAGGGATACTGAAGCTTTCTTT. The encoded protein is CASSFGTARDTEAFF. Using reference TRBV7-9 and TRBJ1-1 for the parts outside the CDR3, the full variable domain is DTGVSQNPRHKITKRGQNVTFRCDPISEHNRLYWYRQTLGQGPEFLTYFQNEAQLEKSRLLSDRFSAERPKGSFSTLEIQRTEQGDSAMYLCASSFGTARDTEAFFGQGTRLTVV.

This rearrangement joins TRBV9 to TRBJ2-3, with 16 bases identical to TRBD2. Unmatched junction bases numbered 6, after V lost 8 bases and J lost 6 bases. Germline V gene data show CDR1 as SGDLS and CDR2 as YYNGEE. This CDR3 has 15 residues. CDR3 sequence reads: CASSGLAGGLDTQYF. CDR3 nucleotides: TGTGCCAGTTCGGGACTAGCGGGGGGGCTGGATACGCAGTATTTT.

As regards this clonotype: Possible read error: a much larger clone is one base away. The chain links TRBV20-1 to TRBJ2-4, with D tentatively TRBD2 (6 bases). V gave up 0 bases and J gave up 9 bases, with 18 bases separating them. The CDR3 runs 15 residues. Germline values: CDR1 DFQATT, CDR2 SNEGSKA (reference sequence). CDR3 in amino acids: CSARDNREVSGIQYF. CDR3 in DNA: TGCAGTGCTAGAGATAATAGGGAGGTTTCGGGCATTCAGTACTTC.

This clonotype has only a few counts. This chain joins TRBV7-9 and TRBJ2-7, with D perhaps given as TRBD1 or TRBD2 (5 bases each). The germline CDR1 and CDR2 sequences are SEHNR and FQNEAQ (reference sequence). V lost 1 base to trimming and J lost 1 base, with 8 bases between them. The CDR3 is 14 amino acids. The CDR3, as DNA: TGTGCCAGCAGCTTAGGTGGGGGATCCTACGAGCAGTACTTC. It yields the protein CASSLGGGSYEQYF.

The V and J genes are TRBV7-9 and TRBJ2-7, with 7 positions matching TRBD2. The CDR3 contains 15 residues. Unmatched junction bases numbered 9, after V lost 5 bases and J lost 2 bases. The V gene's germline CDR1 is SEHNR and CDR2 FQNEAQ (reference sequence). The CDR3 sequence is CASSARLAIAYEQYF. CDR3 coding DNA: TGTGCCAGCAGCGCCAGACTAGCTATAGCCTACGAGCAGTACTTC.

There are many counts of this clonotype. The chain joins TRBV7-9 to TRBJ2-3, with D perhaps TRBD2 (6 bases). The CDR3 has 15 amino acids. Trimming stripped 2 bases from V and 3 bases from J, with 12 bases between. Germline V gives CDR1 SEHNR, CDR2 FQNEAQ (reference sequence). CDR3 in amino acids: CASSLSGTLTDTQYF. CDR3 DNA sequence: TGTGCCAGCAGCTTAAGTGGGACTCTTACAGATACGCAGTATTTT.

Ten or more counts support this clonotype. The chain couples TRBV29-1 to TRBJ1-1; no firm D call. Germline-derived CDR1 and CDR2 are SQVTM and ANQGSEA. The V and J ends lost 1 base and 5 bases respectively, with 14 bases between them. The CDR3 has 14 amino acids. This chain's CDR3 is CSVEGALGGTEAFF. The CDR3, as DNA: TGCAGCGTTGAAGGGGCGCTAGGAGGGACTGAAGCTTTCTTT.

The chain employs TRBV3-1 and TRBJ2-2; TRBD2 matches at 7 bases. The CDR3 loop spans 16 amino acids. The junction had 6 bases not matched to a gene; V was cut back by 0 bases and J by 5 bases. Germline V gene sequence: CDR1 LGHDT, CDR2 YNNKEL (reference sequence). CDR3 coding DNA: TGTGCCAGCAGCCAAGAAACTAGCGTTTGGACCGGGGAGCTGTTTTTT. This encodes CASSQETSVWTGELFF.

The rearrangement uses TRBV5-6 and TRBJ2-1, with D unclear. The germline gives CDR1 SGHDT, CDR2 YYEEEE. CDR3 length: 13 residues. Trimming took 0 bases from V and 6 from J, leaving 7 bases between them. The DNA of the CDR3 is TGTGCCAGCAGCTTGGTAGTGAGCAATGAGCAGTTCTTC. This encodes CASSLVVSNEQFF.

This chain links TRBV10-3 with TRBJ2-7, with 7 bases aligning to TRBD1. Germline CDR1 reads ENHRY; CDR2 reads SYGVKD. The CDR3 has 20 amino acids. With 0 bases clipped from V and 3 bases from J, the junction kept 20 bases outside the gene matches. For the CDR3, the DNA is TGTGCCATCAGTGAGTCGTTACCGGGACAGCTAAACCCATCCTACTACGAGCAGTACTTC. This gives the protein CAISESLPGQLNPSYYEQYF.

The chain is built from TRBV2 and TRBJ1-1; a weak D match, TRBD1 (5 bases). The length of the CDR3 is 16 residues. The V end lost 4 bases, the J end lost 5 bases, and 20 bases lay between the germline ends. Germline CDR1 and CDR2: SNHLY and FYNNEI. The CDR3 sequence is CASSGRGGAGGTEAFF. For the CDR3, the DNA is TGTGCCAGCAGTGGGCGTGGAGGGGCGGGAGGAACTGAAGCTTTCTTT.

V usage is TRBV7-2 and J usage is TRBJ2-3; the D gene is possibly TRBD1 (6 bases). V lost 5 bases, J lost 2 bases, and 8 bases lay in between. This CDR3 comprises 13 residues. Germline CDR1 SGHTA, CDR2 FQGNSA. In DNA, the CDR3 is TGTGCCAGCAGCCAGGGGCACACAGATACGCAGTATTTT. Translated, it gives CASSQGHTDTQYF.

This clonotype was seen repeatedly, ten times or more. The chain joins TRBV30 to TRBJ1-1, with D hard to call. Deletions cut 4 bases from V and 0 bases from J, with 9 bases between. CDR1 GTSNPN and CDR2 SVGIG come from the germline V gene (reference sequence). CDR3 size: 13 residues. CDR3 sequence (DNA): TGTGCCTGGACAGGAGTAATGAACACTGAAGCTTTCTTT. Translating it yields CAWTGVMNTEAFF.

This clonotype was picked up many times. V and J are TRBV6-5 and TRBJ1-5; D gene uncertain. The ends were cut back, 5 bases at V and 0 bases at J, with 8 bases in the middle. Germline loops: CDR1 MNHEY, CDR2 SVGAGI. The CDR3 contains 14 residues. This CDR3 is CASSPLGSNQPQHF. The CDR3 DNA sequence: TGTGCCAGCAGTCCTCTGGGTAGCAATCAGCCCCAGCATTTT.

At least ten counts were recorded for this clonotype. The chain has TRBV27 and TRBJ2-7; the match to TRBD1 covers 10 bases. With V trimmed by 5 bases and J by 5 bases, 3 bases remained unmatched. The CDR3 runs 13 residues. The germline gives CDR1 MNHEY, CDR2 SMNVEV (reference sequence). CDR3 sequence (DNA): TGTGCCAGCAGTGGGACAGGGGACCACGAGCAGTACTTC. Its protein product is CASSGTGDHEQYF.

This chain links TRBV11-2 with TRBJ2-1, with D perhaps matching TRBD1 (6 bases). The CDR3 is 18 residues long. The germline V gene has CDR1 SGHAT and CDR2 FQNNGV. V gave up 1 base and J gave up 4 bases, with 20 bases separating them. CDR3 DNA: TGTGCCAGCAGCTTAGTATATGGGACACACGAAAAGTACAATGAGCAGTTCTTC. Encoded protein: CASSLVYGTHEKYNEQFF.

This clonotype was picked up many times. The chain couples TRBV29-1 to TRBJ2-7; D remains ambiguous. The V gene's germline CDR1 is SQVTM and CDR2 ANQGSEA. This CDR3 region has 11 residues. The V end lost 6 bases, the J end lost 3 bases, and 9 bases lay between the germline ends. The CDR3 region is CSVGFDYEQYF. In nucleotides, the CDR3 is TGCAGCGTGGGTTTTGACTACGAGCAGTACTTC.